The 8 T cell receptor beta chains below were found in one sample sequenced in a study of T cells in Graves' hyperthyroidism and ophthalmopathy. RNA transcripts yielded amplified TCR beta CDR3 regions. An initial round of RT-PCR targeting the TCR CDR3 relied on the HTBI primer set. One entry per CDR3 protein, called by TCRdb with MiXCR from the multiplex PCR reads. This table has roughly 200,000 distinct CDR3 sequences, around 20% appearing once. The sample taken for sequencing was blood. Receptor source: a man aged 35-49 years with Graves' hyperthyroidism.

CDR3 sequence reads: CASSPCWGVVGYTF. CDR3 DNA sequence: TGTGCCAGCAGTCCCTGTTGGGGGGTGGTTGGCTACACCTTC. The rearrangement uses TRBV28 and TRBJ1-2, with D perhaps TRBD1 (5 bases). The CDR3 is 14 residues long. V shed 5 bases and J shed 7 bases, with 17 bases lying between them. Germline V CDR1 and CDR2: MDHEN, SYDVKM.

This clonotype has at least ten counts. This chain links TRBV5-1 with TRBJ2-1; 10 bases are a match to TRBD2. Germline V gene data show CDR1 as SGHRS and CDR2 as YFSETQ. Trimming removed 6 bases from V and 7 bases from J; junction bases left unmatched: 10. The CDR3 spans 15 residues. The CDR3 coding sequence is TGCGCCAGCAACCTCCTAGCGGGGGCTTCAAATGAGCAGTTCTTC. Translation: CASNLLAGASNEQFF.

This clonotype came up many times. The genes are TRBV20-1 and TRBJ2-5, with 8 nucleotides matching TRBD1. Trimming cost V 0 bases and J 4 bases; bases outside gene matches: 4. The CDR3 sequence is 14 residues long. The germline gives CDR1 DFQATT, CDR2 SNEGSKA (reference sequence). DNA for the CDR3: TGCAGTGCTAGAGACAGGGGGCGAGGAGAGACCCAGTACTTC. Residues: CSARDRGRGETQYF.

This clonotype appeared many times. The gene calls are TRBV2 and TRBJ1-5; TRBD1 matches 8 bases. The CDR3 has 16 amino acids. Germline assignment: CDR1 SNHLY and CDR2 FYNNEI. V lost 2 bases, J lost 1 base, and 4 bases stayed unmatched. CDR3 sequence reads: CASSEMDRVSNQPQHF. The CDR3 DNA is TGTGCCAGCAGTGAAATGGACAGGGTAAGCAATCAGCCCCAGCATTTT.

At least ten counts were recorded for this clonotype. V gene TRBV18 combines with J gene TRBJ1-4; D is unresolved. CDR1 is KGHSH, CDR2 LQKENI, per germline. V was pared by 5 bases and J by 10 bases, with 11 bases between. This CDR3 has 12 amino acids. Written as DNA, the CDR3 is TGTGCCAGCTCAAACACCGGGGTAAAACTGTTTTTT. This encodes CASSNTGVKLFF.

The CDR3 DNA follows: TGTGCCAGCAGTGAAGTCGGGGGTGAGCAGTTCTTC. It is translated as CASSEVGGEQFF. V usage is TRBV6-1 and J usage is TRBJ2-1; a possible D gene is TRBD2 (6 bases). Germline CDR1 MNHNS, CDR2 SASEGT. The length of the CDR3 is 12 residues. V shed 1 base and J shed 9 bases, with 7 bases lying between them.

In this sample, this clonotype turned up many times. The chain's CDR3 is CASKDRATNEKLFF. As DNA, the CDR3 is TGTGCCAGCAAGGACAGGGCAACTAATGAAAAACTGTTTTTT. The chain combines TRBV11-2 with TRBJ1-4; TRBD1 aligns across 8 bases. In germline, CDR1 is SGHAT, CDR2 FQNNGV. This CDR3 has 14 amino acids. The trim removed 7 bases at V and 0 bases at J, leaving 1 base unmatched.

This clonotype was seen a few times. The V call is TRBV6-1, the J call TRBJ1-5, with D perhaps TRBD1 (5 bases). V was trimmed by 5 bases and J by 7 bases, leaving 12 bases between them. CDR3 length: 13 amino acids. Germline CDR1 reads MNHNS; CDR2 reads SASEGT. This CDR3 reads CASSPARGQPQHF. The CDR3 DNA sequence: TGTGCCAGCAGTCCCGCTAGGGGCCAGCCCCAGCATTTT.